This is a list of T cell receptor beta chains from one sample in a study of cytomegalovirus exposure and HLA in healthy donors. The protocol was immunoSEQ multiplex PCR, while the TCRdb copy is restricted to in-frame clones and leaves out a portion. The data show about 61,000 clones, more than 70% seen once. Material for sequencing was PBMCs. The receptors here all came from a man aged 18 to 30 in good health and CMV-seronegative. Both conserved end residues are part of each CDR3. A D gene is named only where the DNA matches it firmly. Only some rows state a clone size, as once, few, many or a class for expanded clones.

TRBJ1-5	TRBV6-5	NA	NA	CASSMGLGGNQPQHF	TGTGCCAGCAGCATGGGCCTCGGGGGCAATCAGCCCCAGCATTTT
TRBJ2-3	TRBV4-1	NA	NA	CASSQLTEVRDTQYF	TGCGCCAGCAGCCAACTGACAGAAGTCAGAGATACGCAGTATTTT
TRBJ2-1	TRBV9	TRBD2	NA	CASSVGLEEANEQFF	TGTGCCAGCAGCGTCGGACTAGAGGAGGCCAATGAGCAGTTCTTC
TRBJ2-7	TRBV6-6	NA	NA	CASSHYDSRPYEQYF	TGTGCCAGCAGTCATTACGACTCGCGCCCTTACGAGCAGTACTTC
TRBJ2-3	TRBV9	NA	NA	CASSARDTQYF	TGTGCCAGCAGCGCCCGAGATACGCAGTATTTT
TRBJ2-7	TRBV5-8	TRBD1	NA	CASKDRSSYEQYF	TGTGCCAGCAAGGACAGGAGCTCCTACGAGCAGTACTTC
TRBJ1-5	TRBV6-5	NA	NA	CASSYGLGGNQPQHF	TGTGCCAGCAGTTACGGTTTGGGAGGAAATCAGCCCCAGCATTTT
TRBJ2-5	TRBV5-4	TRBD1	NA	CASSSSGTGDSETQYF	TGTGCCAGCAGCTCCTCCGGGACAGGGGATTCGGAGACCCAGTACTTC
TRBJ1-4	TRBV6-5	TRBD1	NA	CASSSQGAANEKLFF	TGTGCCAGCAGTTCTCAGGGGGCGGCTAATGAAAAACTGTTTTTT
TRBJ2-1	TRBV28	NA	once	CASSHPEPQGQFF	TGTGCCAGCAGTCATCCCGAGCCGCAGGGGCAGTTCTTC
TRBJ2-7	TRBV5-1	TRBD1	NA	CASSPGQGSYEQYF	TGCGCCAGCAGCCCAGGACAGGGCTCCTACGAGCAGTACTTC
TRBJ2-1	TRBV5-1	TRBD2	NA	CASSFAGGPYNEQFF	TGCGCCAGCAGCTTCGCGGGGGGGCCCTACAATGAGCAGTTCTTC
TRBJ2-7	TRBV29-1	TRBD1	NA	CSVEGQGSSYEQYF	TGCAGCGTTGAAGGACAGGGTAGCTCCTACGAGCAGTACTTC
TRBJ1-5	TRBV5-6	NA	NA	CASSLTAENQPQHF	TGTGCCAGCAGCTTAACAGCCGAGAATCAGCCCCAGCATTTT
TRBJ1-1	TRBV2	NA	NA	CASSLVNTEAFF	TGTGCCAGCAGCCTAGTGAACACTGAAGCTTTCTTT
TRBJ1-2	TRBV10-3	NA	NA	CAISDSGNGNYGYTF	TGTGCCATCAGTGATTCGGGGAACGGAAACTATGGCTACACCTTC
TRBJ1-1	TRBV9	NA	NA	CASSAPGMNTEAFF	TGTGCCAGCAGCGCACCAGGGATGAACACTGAAGCTTTCTTT
TRBJ1-5	TRBV2	TRBD1	NA	CASSRDRGNASPQHF	TGTGCCAGCAGCCGCGACAGGGGTAATGCGTCGCCCCAGCATTTT
TRBJ2-3	TRBV6-1	TRBD1	NA	CASSAGDRDSDTQYF	TGTGCCAGCAGTGCCGGGGACAGGGATAGCGATACGCAGTATTTT
TRBJ1-6	TRBV18	TRBD1	NA	CASSPPPGQESASSYNSPLHF	TGTGCCAGCTCACCACCTCCGGGACAGGAAAGCGCAAGCTCCTATAATTCACCCCTCCACTTT
TRBJ2-3	TRBV10-3	TRBD1	NA	CAISGGQGGTDTQYF	TGTGCCATCAGTGGGGGACAGGGGGGTACAGATACGCAGTATTTT
TRBJ2-1	TRBV11-2	TRBD1	NA	CASSLFGTGDYNEQFF	TGTGCCAGCAGCTTATTTGGGACAGGGGACTACAATGAGCAGTTCTTC
TRBJ1-2	TRBV5-1	NA	once	CASSSSGRWEEGYTF	TGCGCCAGCAGCTCCTCCGGGAGGTGGGAGGAAGGCTACACCTTC
TRBJ2-7	TRBV7-2	NA	NA	CASSFPPDSSYEQYF	TGTGCCAGCAGCTTCCCCCCGGACAGCTCCTACGAGCAGTACTTC
TRBJ2-7	TRBV27	TRBD1	NA	CASSLRQGYEQYF	TGTGCCAGCAGTCTTCGACAGGGCTACGAGCAGTACTTC
TRBJ2-6	TRBV4-1	NA	NA	CASSRQTGSGANVLTF	TGCGCCAGCAGCCGCCAGACGGGCTCTGGGGCCAACGTCCTGACTTTC
TRBJ2-5	TRBV6-1	NA	NA	CASSEPGLERGTQYF	TGTGCCAGCAGTGAACCGGGATTGGAGCGTGGGACCCAGTACTTC
TRBJ1-2	TRBV4-1	NA	NA	CASSQDGSDFQYGMYGYTF	TGCGCCAGCAGCCAAGACGGGTCGGACTTTCAGTACGGGATGTATGGCTACACCTTC
TRBJ2-3	TRBV10-3	TRBD2	NA	CAISEEPRGAGDTQYF	TGTGCCATCAGTGAAGAACCGCGGGGGGCGGGGGATACGCAGTATTTT
TRBJ2-1	TRBV7-9	NA	NA	CASSLAGLPEQFF	TGTGCCAGCAGCTTAGCGGGACTCCCCGAGCAGTTCTTC
TRBJ1-2	TRBV6-5	NA	NA	CASSYLGGATDYGYTF	TGTGCCAGCAGTTACCTGGGGGGGGCGACGGACTATGGCTACACCTTC
TRBJ2-5	TRBV9	NA	NA	CASSVNSGVGETQYF	TGTGCCAGCAGCGTAAATTCCGGGGTGGGGGAGACCCAGTACTTC
TRBJ2-7	TRBV18	NA	once	CASSPGGGYEQYF	TGTGCCAGCTCACCAGGGGGAGGCTACGAGCAGTACTTC
TRBJ1-3	TRBV6-5	TRBD1	NA	CASSWTGSDGNTIYF	TGTGCCAGCAGTTGGACAGGGTCTGATGGAAACACCATATATTTT
TRBJ1-4	TRBV6-1	NA	NA	CASRGSDWEKLFF	TGTGCCAGCCGAGGATCCGACTGGGAAAAACTGTTTTTT
TRBJ1-1	TRBV29-1	NA	NA	CSVVPTVNTEAFF	TGCAGCGTAGTACCCACAGTGAACACTGAAGCTTTCTTT
TRBJ2-3	TRBV10-1	NA	NA	CASSESGSTDTQYF	TGCGCCAGCAGTGAGTCGGGCAGCACAGATACGCAGTATTTT
TRBJ2-3	TRBV5-1	TRBD2	NA	CASSFSGLVTDTQYF	TGCGCCAGCAGCTTCTCGGGACTAGTCACAGATACGCAGTATTTT
TRBJ1-1	TRBV25-1	NA	NA	CASSEFGESEAFF	TGTGCCAGCAGTGAATTCGGGGAGAGTGAAGCTTTCTTT
TRBJ2-1	TRBV30	NA	NA	CAFGSGWNEQFF	TGTGCCTTTGGGAGTGGGTGGAATGAGCAGTTCTTC
TRBJ1-6	TRBV5-1	NA	NA	CASSLGQESNSPLHF	TGCGCCAGCAGCTTGGGCCAAGAGTCAAATTCACCCCTCCACTTT
TRBJ1-2	TRBV10-3	NA	NA	CAISEEIGYGYTF	TGTGCCATCAGTGAGGAAATCGGCTATGGCTACACCTTC
TRBJ1-2	TRBV20-1	NA	NA	CSASGSGYTF	TGCAGTGCTAGTGGGAGCGGCTACACCTTC
TRBJ2-7	TRBV5-1	NA	once	CASSFRGPEEQYF	TGCGCCAGCAGCTTCAGGGGCCCGGAGGAGCAGTACTTC
TRBJ1-1	TRBV27	TRBD1	NA	CASTSGQKNTEAFF	TGTGCCAGCACTTCGGGACAGAAGAACACTGAAGCTTTCTTT
TRBJ2-7	TRBV2	NA	NA	CASSVGYAYEQYF	TGTGCCAGCAGTGTCGGGTATGCCTACGAGCAGTACTTC